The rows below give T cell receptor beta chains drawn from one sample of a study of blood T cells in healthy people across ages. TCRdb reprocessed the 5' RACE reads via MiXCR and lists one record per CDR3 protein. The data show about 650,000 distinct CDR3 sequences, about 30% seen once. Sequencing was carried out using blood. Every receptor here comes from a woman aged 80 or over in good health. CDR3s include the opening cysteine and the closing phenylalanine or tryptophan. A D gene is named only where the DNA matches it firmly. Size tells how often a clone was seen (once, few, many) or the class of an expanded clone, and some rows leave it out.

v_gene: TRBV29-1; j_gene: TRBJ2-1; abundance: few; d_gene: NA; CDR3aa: CSVAGALYNEQFF; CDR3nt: TGCAGCGTTGCAGGGGCGCTCTACAATGAGCAGTTCTTC
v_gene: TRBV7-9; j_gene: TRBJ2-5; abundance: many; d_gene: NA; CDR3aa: CASREETQYF; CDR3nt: TGTGCCAGCAGAGAAGAGACCCAGTACTTC
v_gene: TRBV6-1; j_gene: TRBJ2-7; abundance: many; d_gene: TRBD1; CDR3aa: CASSNRGPYEQYF; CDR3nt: TGTGCCAGCAGTAACAGGGGACCCTACGAGCAGTACTTC
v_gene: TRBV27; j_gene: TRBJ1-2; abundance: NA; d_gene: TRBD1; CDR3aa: CASSLNPGGANNGYTF; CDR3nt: TGTGCCAGCAGTTTAAATCCAGGGGGTGCTAACAATGGCTACACCTTC
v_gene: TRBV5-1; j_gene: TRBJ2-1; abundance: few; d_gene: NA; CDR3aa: CASSLENNEQFF; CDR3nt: TGCGCCAGCAGCTTAGAGAACAATGAGCAGTTCTTC
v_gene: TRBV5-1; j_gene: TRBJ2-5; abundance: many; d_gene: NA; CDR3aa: CASSPRPPGPETQYF; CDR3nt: TGCGCCAGCAGCCCCCGGCCTCCGGGCCCAGAGACCCAGTACTTC
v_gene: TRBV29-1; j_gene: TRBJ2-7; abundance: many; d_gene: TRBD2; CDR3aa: CSVEDSQGGREKQYF; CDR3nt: TGCAGCGTTGAAGATAGTCAGGGAGGGCGAGAGAAGCAGTACTTC
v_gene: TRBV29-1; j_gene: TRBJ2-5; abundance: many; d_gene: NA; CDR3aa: CSVEDPTFNQETQYF; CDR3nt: TGCAGCGTTGAAGATCCTACTTTCAACCAAGAGACCCAGTACTTC
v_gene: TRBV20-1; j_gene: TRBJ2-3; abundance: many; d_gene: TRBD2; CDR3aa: CSARGGTTDTQYF; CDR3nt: TGCAGTGCTAGGGGAGGGACCACAGATACGCAGTATTTT
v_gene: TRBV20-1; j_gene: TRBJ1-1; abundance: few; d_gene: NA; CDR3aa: CSVLGNPEAFF; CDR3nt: TGCAGTGTCTTAGGGAATCCCGAAGCTTTCTTT
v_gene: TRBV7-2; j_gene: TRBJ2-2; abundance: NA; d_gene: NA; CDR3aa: CASSSRETGELFF; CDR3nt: TGTGCCAGCAGCTCGAGAGAAACCGGGGAGCTGTTTTTT
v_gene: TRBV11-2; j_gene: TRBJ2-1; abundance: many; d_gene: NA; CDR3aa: CASSLSSGRGPQQYEQFF; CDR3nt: TGTGCCAGCAGCTTAAGTTCAGGTCGGGGGCCACAACAATATGAGCAGTTCTTC
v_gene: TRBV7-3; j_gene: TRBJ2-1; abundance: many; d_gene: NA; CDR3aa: CASSLSKGMGMGPSCYNEQFF; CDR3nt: TGTGCCAGCAGCTTATCAAAGGGGATGGGGATGGGGCCCTCGTGCTACAATGAGCAGTTCTTC
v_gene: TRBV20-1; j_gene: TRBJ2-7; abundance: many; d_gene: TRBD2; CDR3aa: CSARGLRTSGTYEQYF; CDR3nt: TGCAGTGCTAGAGGTTTGAGGACTAGCGGTACCTACGAGCAGTACTTC
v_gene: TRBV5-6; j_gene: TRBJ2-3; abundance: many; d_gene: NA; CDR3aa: CASSLGRGLATQYF; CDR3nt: TGTGCCAGCAGCTTGGGCCGGGGGTTAGCTACGCAGTATTTT
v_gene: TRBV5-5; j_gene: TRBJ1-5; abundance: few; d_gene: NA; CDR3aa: CASSLIQGWGQPQHF; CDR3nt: TGTGCCAGCAGCTTGATACAGGGATGGGGCCAGCCCCAGCATTTT